The following is a T cell receptor beta chain sequence with its context. This clonotype was seen at least ten times. Its antigen has not been determined. Per-base quality was not reported, and no clone a single base away is much larger than it. The entry originates in a study of CD8 T cells in ankylosing spondylitis (dated 2017 in TCRdb). Study-wide context: T cell receptor beta repertoires were profiled in healthy donors and ankylosing spondylitis patients so that disease-linked TCR variants could be found. The full study cohort was made up of 25 ankylosing spondylitis patients and more than 90 healthy donors. Peripheral blood was sampled, and synovial fluid was additionally collected from ankylosing spondylitis patients.

The research as a whole found: A CD8+ phenotype was shown by the disease-linked clones, which were found at relatively low frequencies in peripheral blood. Blood from ankylosing spondylitis patients appeared to be characterized by a TCR beta motif made up of about 8 highly homologous amino acid variants. Some motif variants had previously been reported in the synovial fluid and blood of reactive arthritis patients, which suggests shared mechanisms of disease initiation. According to the report, matched synovial fluid samples from ankylosing spondylitis patients were significantly enriched for the disease-linked clones.

The sample was run on an Illumina HiSeq 2500. Quantitative 5'-RACE with molecular barcodes was used to prepare TCR beta libraries. Processing in the source paper ran as follows. Disease-linked TCR variants were identified with a new computational method built on a probabilistic model of VDJ rearrangement. TCRdb took the public reads, trimmed them with fastp at Q25, ran MiXCR for clone calling and kept in-frame beta chains. Rows merge per CDR3 protein into single entries with the most common DNA and genes. The V and J calls come from TCRdb's annotation, not from the publication. Recorded for this sample are 40,000 to 50,000 distinct CDR3 sequences; around 2.9% of them occurred a single time. The top ten hold around 4.5% of the sample. Input material: blood, either unsorted or a sorted T cell fraction (not recorded which). The sequence derives from a male donor with ankylosing spondylitis or in good health (not recorded which).

The DNA reads TGTGCCAGCAGCACCCGGACAGTTTCCGAGCAGTACTTC. Translation gives CASSTRTVSEQYF. The chain is encoded by TRBV9 joined to TRBJ2-7; a weak D assignment points to TRBD1 (6 bases agree). Looking up the germline V gene yields CDR1 SGDLS and CDR2 YYNGEE. The junction carries 14 bases between V and J, which are trimmed by 4 bases and 6 bases respectively. The CDR3 spans 13 residues, from the cysteine through the phenylalanine. Only CDR3 DNA remains: 39 bases, in frame from the first base.